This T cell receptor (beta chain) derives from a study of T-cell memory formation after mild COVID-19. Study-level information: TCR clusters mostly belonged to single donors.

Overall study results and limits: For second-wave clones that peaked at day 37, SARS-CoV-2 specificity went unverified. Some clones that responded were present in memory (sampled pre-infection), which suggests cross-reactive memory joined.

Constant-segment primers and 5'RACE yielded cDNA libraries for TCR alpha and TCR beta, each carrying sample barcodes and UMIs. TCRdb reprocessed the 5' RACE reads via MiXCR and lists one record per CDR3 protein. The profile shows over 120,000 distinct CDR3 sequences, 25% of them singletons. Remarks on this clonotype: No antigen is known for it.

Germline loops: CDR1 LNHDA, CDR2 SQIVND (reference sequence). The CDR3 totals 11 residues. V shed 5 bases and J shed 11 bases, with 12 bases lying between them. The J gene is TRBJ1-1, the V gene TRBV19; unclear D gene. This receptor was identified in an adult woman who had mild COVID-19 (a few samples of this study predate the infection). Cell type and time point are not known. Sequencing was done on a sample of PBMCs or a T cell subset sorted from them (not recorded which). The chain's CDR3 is CASSPGLWAFF. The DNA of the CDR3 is TGTGCCAGTAGTCCCGGGCTATGGGCTTTCTTT. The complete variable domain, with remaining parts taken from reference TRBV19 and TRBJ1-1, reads DGGITQSPKYLFRKEGQNVTLSCEQNLNHDAMYWYRQDPGQGLRLIYYSQIVNDFQKGDIAEGYSVSREKKESFPLTVTSAQKNPTAFYLCASSPGLWAFFGQGTRLTVV.